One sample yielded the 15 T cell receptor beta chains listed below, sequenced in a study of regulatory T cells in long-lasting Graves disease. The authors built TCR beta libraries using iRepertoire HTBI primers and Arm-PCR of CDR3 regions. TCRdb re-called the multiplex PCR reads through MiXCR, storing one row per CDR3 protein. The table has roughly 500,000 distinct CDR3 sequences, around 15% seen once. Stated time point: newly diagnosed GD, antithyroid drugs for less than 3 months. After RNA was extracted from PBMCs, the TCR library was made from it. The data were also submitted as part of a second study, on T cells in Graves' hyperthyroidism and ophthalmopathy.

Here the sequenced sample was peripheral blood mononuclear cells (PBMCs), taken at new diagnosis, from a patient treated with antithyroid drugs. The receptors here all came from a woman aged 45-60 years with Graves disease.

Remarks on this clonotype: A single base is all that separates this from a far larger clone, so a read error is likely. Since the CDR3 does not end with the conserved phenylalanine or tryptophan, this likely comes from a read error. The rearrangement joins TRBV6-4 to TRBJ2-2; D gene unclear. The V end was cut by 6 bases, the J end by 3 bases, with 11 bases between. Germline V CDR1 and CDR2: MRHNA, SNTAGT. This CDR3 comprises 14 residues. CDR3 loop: CASSQGLDTGELFY. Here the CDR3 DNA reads TGTGCCAGCAGCCAAGGTCTGGACACCGGGGAGCTGTTTTAT.

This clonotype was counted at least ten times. The CDR3 spells CASNTAGTGHQPQHF. The CDR3 DNA sequence: TGTGCCAGCAATACTGCCGGGACAGGACATCAGCCCCAGCATTTT. This chain links TRBV28 with TRBJ1-5, with 8 bases matching TRBD1. Germline V gene data show CDR1 as MDHEN and CDR2 as SYDVKM. This CDR3 has 15 amino acids. The V gene end was trimmed by 7 bases and the J gene end by 5 bases; junction bases not matched to a gene: 10.

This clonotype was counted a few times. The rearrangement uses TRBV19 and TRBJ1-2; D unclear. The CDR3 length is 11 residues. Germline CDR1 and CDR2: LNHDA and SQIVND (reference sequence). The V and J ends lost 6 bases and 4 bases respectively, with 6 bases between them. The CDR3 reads CASSQLYGYTF. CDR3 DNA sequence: TGTGCCAGTAGCCAGCTCTATGGCTACACCTTC.

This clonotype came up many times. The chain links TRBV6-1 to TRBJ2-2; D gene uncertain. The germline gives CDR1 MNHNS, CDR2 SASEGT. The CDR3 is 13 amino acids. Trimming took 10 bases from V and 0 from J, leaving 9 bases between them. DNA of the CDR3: TGTGCCATTAGACCTACGAACACCGGGGAGCTGTTTTTT. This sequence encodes CAIRPTNTGELFF.

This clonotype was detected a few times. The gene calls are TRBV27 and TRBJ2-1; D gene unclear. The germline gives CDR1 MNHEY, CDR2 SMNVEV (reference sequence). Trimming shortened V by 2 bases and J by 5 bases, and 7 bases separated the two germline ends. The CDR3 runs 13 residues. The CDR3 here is CASSLTEDNEQFF. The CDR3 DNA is TGTGCCAGCAGTTTAACAGAAGACAATGAGCAGTTCTTC.

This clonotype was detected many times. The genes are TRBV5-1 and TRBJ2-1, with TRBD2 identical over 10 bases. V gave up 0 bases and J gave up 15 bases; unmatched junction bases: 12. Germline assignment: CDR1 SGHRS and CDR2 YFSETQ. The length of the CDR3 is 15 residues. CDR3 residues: CASSLATLAGGSRFF. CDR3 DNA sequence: TGCGCCAGCAGCTTGGCCACCTTAGCGGGAGGTTCTCGGTTCTTC.

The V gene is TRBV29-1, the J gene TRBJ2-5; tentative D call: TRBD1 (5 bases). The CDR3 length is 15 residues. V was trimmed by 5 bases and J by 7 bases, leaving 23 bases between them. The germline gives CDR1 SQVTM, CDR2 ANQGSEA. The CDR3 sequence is CSVTVYRGAEGTQYF. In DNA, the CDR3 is TGCAGCGTTACTGTGTATCGTGGGGCGGAAGGGACCCAGTACTTC.

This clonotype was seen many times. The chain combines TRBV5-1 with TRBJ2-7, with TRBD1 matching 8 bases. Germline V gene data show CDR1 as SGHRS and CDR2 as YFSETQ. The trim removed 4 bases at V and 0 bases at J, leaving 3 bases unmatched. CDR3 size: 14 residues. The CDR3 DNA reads TGCGCCAGCAGCCCGGGACAGGTCTCCTACGAGCAGTACTTC. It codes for CASSPGQVSYEQYF.

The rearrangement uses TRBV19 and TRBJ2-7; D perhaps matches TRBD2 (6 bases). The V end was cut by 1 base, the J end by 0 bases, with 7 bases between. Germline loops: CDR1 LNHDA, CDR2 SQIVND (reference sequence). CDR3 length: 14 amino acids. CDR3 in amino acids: CASSIAGASYEQYF. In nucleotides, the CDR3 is TGTGCCAGTAGTATAGCGGGAGCCTCCTACGAGCAGTACTTC.

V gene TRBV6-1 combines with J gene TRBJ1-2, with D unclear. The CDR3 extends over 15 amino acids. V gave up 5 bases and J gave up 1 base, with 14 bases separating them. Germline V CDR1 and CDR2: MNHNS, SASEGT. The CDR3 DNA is TGTGCCAGCAGTCGAGGAATGGCCCTTAACTATGGCTACACCTTC. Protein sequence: CASSRGMALNYGYTF.

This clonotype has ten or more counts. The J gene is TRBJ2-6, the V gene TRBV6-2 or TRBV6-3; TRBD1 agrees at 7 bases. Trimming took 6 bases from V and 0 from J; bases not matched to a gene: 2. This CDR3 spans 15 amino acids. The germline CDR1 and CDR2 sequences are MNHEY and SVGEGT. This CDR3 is CASRNRGSGANVLTF. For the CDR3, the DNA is TGTGCCAGCAGGAACAGGGGCTCTGGGGCCAACGTCCTGACTTTC.

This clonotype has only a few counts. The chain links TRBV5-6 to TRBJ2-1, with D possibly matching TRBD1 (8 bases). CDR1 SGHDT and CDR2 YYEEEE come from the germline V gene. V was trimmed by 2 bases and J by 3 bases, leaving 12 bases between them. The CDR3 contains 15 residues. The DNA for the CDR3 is TGTGCCAGCAGCTTTTACAGGGGGGGCTACAATGAGCAGTTCTTC. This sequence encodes CASSFYRGGYNEQFF.

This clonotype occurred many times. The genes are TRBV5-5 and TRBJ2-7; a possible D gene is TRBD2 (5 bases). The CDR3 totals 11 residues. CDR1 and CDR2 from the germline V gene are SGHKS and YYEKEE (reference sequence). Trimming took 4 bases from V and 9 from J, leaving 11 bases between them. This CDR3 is CASSIGNRQYF. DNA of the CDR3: TGTGCCAGCAGCATCGGGAACAGGCAGTACTTC.

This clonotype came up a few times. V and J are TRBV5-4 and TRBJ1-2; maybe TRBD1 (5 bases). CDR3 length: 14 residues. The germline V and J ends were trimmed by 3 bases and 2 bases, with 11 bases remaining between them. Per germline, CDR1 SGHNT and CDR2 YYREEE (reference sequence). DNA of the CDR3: TGTGCCAGCAGCTGGGACGGAACAAACTATGGCTACACCTTC. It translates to CASSWDGTNYGYTF.

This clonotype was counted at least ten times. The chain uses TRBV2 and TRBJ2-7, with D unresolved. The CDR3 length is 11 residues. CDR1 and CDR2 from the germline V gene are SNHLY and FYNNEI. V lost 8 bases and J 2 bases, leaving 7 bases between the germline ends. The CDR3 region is CASQLAYEQYF. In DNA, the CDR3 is TGTGCCAGCCAGCTAGCCTACGAGCAGTACTTC.